This T cell receptor beta chain was sequenced for a study of shared clonotypes between healthy human individuals. Overall study context: The study used three CD4 naive, three CD4 memory, two CD8 naive and one CD8 memory plate per donor.

Execution of the assay was at deep level. Sequencing was performed with immunoSEQ multiplex PCR; in TCRdb, only in-frame clones are kept and a portion is missing. The sample holds approximately 2.5 million clones, over 85% seen once. All donors were healthy HIV-negative adults lacking recent acute infections or vaccinations. Regarding this clone: Its antigen is not known.

The CDR3 contains 17 residues. Germline V gene lookup returns CDR1 SNHLY and CDR2 FYNNEI. V was shortened by 6 bases and J by 0 bases, with 15 bases between the two germline ends. Regarding the study as a whole: Expectations were that clonotype sharing among donors would be affected by sequencing depth.

The sample taken for sequencing was naive CD4+ T cells from PBMCs. Subset described: CD45RA+ positively selected. The chain carries TRBV2 and TRBJ2-6, with D possibly being TRBD1 (5 bases). The receptor comes from a man in his late teens or twenties in good health. Some clones in this sample may be carry-over from other donors' samples. For the CDR3, the DNA is TGTGCCAGCAGAAGGGCAGGGCAGTCCTCTGGGGCCAACGTCCTGACTTTC. It yields the protein CASRRAGQSSGANVLTF.